This TCR beta chain was found in a study of cytomegalovirus exposure and HLA in healthy donors. The CDR3 contains 13 residues. Looked up from germline, CDR1 is SGHRS and CDR2 is YFSETQ. The V and J ends lost 2 bases and 1 base respectively, with 6 bases between them. A remark on this clone: Its target is not known.

Primers included in the PCR were 60 Vbeta and 13 Jbeta primers. Only in-frame clones appear in the TCRdb table, and some are missing; sequencing was by immunoSEQ multiplex PCR. The sample includes 80,000 to 95,000 clones. Study conclusions and caveats: Only CMV serostatus was available as immune exposure information. The authors listed about 170 TCR beta chains as cytomegalovirus-associated.

Sequenced material: PBMCs. The V gene is TRBV5-1, the J gene TRBJ1-1; D ambiguous. This TCR derives from a woman under 40 in good health and CMV-seronegative. The CDR3 DNA sequence: TGCGCCAGCAGCTTTGACACGAACACTGAAGCTTTCTTT. It translates to CASSFDTNTEAFF.